This T cell receptor (beta chain) was documented in a study of OX40 agonist ivuxolimab in advanced cancers. TCRdb's table, derived via immunoSEQ multiplex PCR, lists solely in-frame clones and lacks some. The table has roughly 48,000 clones, approximately 80% seen once; the top ten hold roughly 2.5%. General study points: Dosing at 0.1 to 3.0 mg/kg was accompanied by clonal expansion of CD4+ and CD8+ blood T cells by week 6. Low normalized clonal expansion also occurred in some nonresponding patients.

On this clone itself: Its antigen remains unidentified.

This TCR derives from an adult with an advanced solid tumor such as melanoma, head and neck, liver or kidney cancer. Sequences were derived from CD4+ or CD8+ T cells sorted from blood, sampled in a trial of the OX40 agonist ivuxolimab.

The chain's CDR3 is CASSETGGISYTF. The CDR3, as DNA: TGTGCCAGCAGCGAGACAGGGGGCATCAGCTACACCTTC. This chain links TRBV5-8 with TRBJ1-2; 10 bases align to TRBD1. This CDR3 is 13 amino acids long. CDR1 and CDR2 from the germline V gene are SGHTS and YDEGEE. With V trimmed by 4 bases and J by 9 bases, 6 bases remained unmatched.